A single sample is the source of the 10 T cell receptor beta chains below, sequenced in a study of PD-L1 blockade in urothelial cancer. The assay was immunoSEQ multiplex PCR, and TCRdb's table has in-frame clones only and misses some. The repertoire holds under 80,000 clones, roughly four fifths seen once, with under 7.5% in the top ten. Regarding time point: pretreatment peripheral blood. Sample: PBMCs, taken around atezolizumab (anti-PD-L1) treatment. These receptors originate from a man between 65 and 80 years old with urothelial cancer.

This CDR3 is CASSGTGGSRITEAFF. In nucleotides, the CDR3 is TGTGCCAGCAGTGGGACAGGGGGCTCGAGGATCACTGAAGCTTTCTTT. The V and J genes are TRBV6-1 and TRBJ1-1; 11 bases match TRBD1. Germline CDR1 MNHNS, CDR2 SASEGT. The trim removed 4 bases at V and 4 bases at J, leaving 8 bases unmatched. The CDR3 extends over 16 amino acids.

This rearrangement joins TRBV7-6 to TRBJ2-2; TRBD1 agrees at 8 bases. Germline V CDR1 and CDR2: SGHVS, FNYEAQ. The junction had 8 bases not matched to a gene; V was cut back by 0 bases and J by 5 bases. The CDR3 covers 17 residues. CDR3 in amino acids: CASSLARNQGATGELFF. The CDR3 DNA reads as TGTGCCAGCAGCTTAGCGCGGAATCAGGGGGCTACCGGGGAGCTGTTTTTT.

For this clone: The same CDR3 can be traced to other DNA sequences in this sample. The chain is built from TRBV9 and TRBJ2-7; no reliable D call. The germline gives CDR1 SGDLS, CDR2 YYNGEE. Trimming cost V 5 bases and J 4 bases, with 7 bases left between them. The CDR3 length is 11 residues. The CDR3 DNA is TGTGCCAGCAGTTCCGGGTACGAGCAGTACTTC. Its protein is CASSSGYEQYF.

CDR3 residues: CASSAQENTEAFF. The CDR3 nucleotides are TGTGCCAGCAGTGCACAGGAGAACACTGAAGCTTTCTTT. The rearrangement joins TRBV27 to TRBJ1-1; D is possibly TRBD1 (5 bases). This CDR3 has 13 residues. The V end lost 5 bases, the J end lost 1 base, and 8 bases lay between the germline ends. The germline V gene encodes CDR1 MNHEY and CDR2 SMNVEV (reference sequence).

The chain links TRBV30 to TRBJ1-1; TRBD1 matches 7 bases. The CDR3 sequence is 14 residues long. V shed 3 bases and J 2 bases; nucleotides not matched to a gene: 6. Germline V gene data show CDR1 as GTSNPN and CDR2 as SVGIG (reference sequence). The CDR3 DNA sequence: TGTGCCTGGAGCTACAGGGGCGGTAACACTGAAGCTTTCTTT. Its protein product is CAWSYRGGNTEAFF. The full variable domain, with the rest looked up from reference TRBV30 and TRBJ1-1, is SQTIHQWPATLVQPVGSPLSLECTVEGTSNPNLYWYRQAAGRGLQLLFYSVGIGQISSEVPQNLSASRPQDRQFILSSKKLLLSDSGFYLCAWSYRGGNTEAFFGQGTRLTVV.

The J gene is TRBJ1-1, the V gene TRBV7-3, with TRBD1 as a possible D gene (5 bases). The V and J ends lost 0 bases and 7 bases respectively, with 9 bases between them. CDR1 and CDR2 (germline): SGHTA, FQGTGA. The CDR3 spans 13 residues. The CDR3 DNA follows: TGTGCCAGCAGCTTAACGGGCCAGGGTGAAGCTTTCTTT. Its translation: CASSLTGQGEAFF.

The chain is built from TRBV5-4 and TRBJ1-1; 7 nucleotides line up with TRBD1. The CDR3 consists of 17 residues. Germline CDR1 SGHNT, CDR2 YYREEE (reference sequence). V was pared by 3 bases and J by 0 bases, with 11 bases of the junction left unmatched. The CDR3 here is CASSSPGTVEMNTEAFF. CDR3 nucleotides: TGTGCCAGCAGCTCCCCCGGGACAGTGGAGATGAACACTGAAGCTTTCTTT.

The sample holds one count of this clone. The rearrangement links TRBV4-1 to TRBJ1-5; tentatively, D is TRBD1 (5 bases). The CDR3 has 16 residues. Germline lookup yields CDR1 MGHRA and CDR2 YSYEKL. Deletions cut 2 bases from V and 6 bases from J, with 17 bases between. DNA for the CDR3: TGCGCCAGCAGCCAATTGGGACGGGACTTGGGTCAGCCCCAGCATTTT. Translated, it gives CASSQLGRDLGQPQHF.

This chain connects TRBV7-9 to TRBJ2-6; D perhaps matches TRBD1 (6 bases). The CDR3 is 16 amino acids. V dropped 5 bases and J dropped 0 bases, with 11 bases sitting between them. The germline V gene encodes CDR1 SEHNR and CDR2 FQNEAQ (reference sequence). CDR3 protein: CASSLKTGSGANVLTF. DNA of the CDR3: TGTGCCAGCAGCCTAAAGACAGGCTCTGGGGCCAACGTCCTGACTTTC. The full variable domain, completed using reference TRBV7-9 and TRBJ2-6, is DTGVSQNPRHKITKRGQNVTFRCDPISEHNRLYWYRQTLGQGPEFLTYFQNEAQLEKSRLLSDRFSAERPKGSFSTLEIQRTEQGDSAMYLCASSLKTGSGANVLTFGAGSRLTVL.

The V and J genes are TRBV28 and TRBJ1-4, with D tentatively TRBD1 (5 bases). CDR1 MDHEN and CDR2 SYDVKM come from the germline V gene. This CDR3 contains 14 residues. Trimming cost V 4 bases and J 10 bases, with 16 bases left between them. The CDR3 spells CASSYGTAGGKLFF. As DNA, the CDR3 is TGTGCCAGCAGTTATGGGACGGCCGGGGGAAAACTGTTTTTT.